This T cell receptor (beta chain) is drawn from a study of T cells in Graves' hyperthyroidism and ophthalmopathy. Regarding the study as a whole: Also found in blood were most expanded thyroid clonotypes above 0.001.

A note on this clonotype: Its specificity is not known.

Amplified regions were TCR beta CDR3 sequences from RNA transcripts. A first-round RT-PCR of the TCR CDR3 used the HTBI primer set. TCRdb recomputed calls from the multiplex PCR reads with MiXCR, one row per CDR3 protein. The data show approximately 360,000 distinct CDR3 sequences, around 14% seen once. This CDR3 is 11 amino acids long. Germline V gene lookup returns CDR1 SQVTM and CDR2 ANQGSEA. V gene TRBV29-1 combines with J gene TRBJ2-1; tentative D call: TRBD1 (5 bases). The source of this sequence is a woman aged 18-35 years with Graves' hyperthyroidism that later progressed to Graves' ophthalmopathy. The sequencing sample was made of blood. The CDR3 coding sequence is TGCACTACAGGACACATCAATGAGCAGTTCTTC. Translating gives CTTGHINEQFF.